This T cell receptor (beta chain) was sequenced for a study of T-cell memory formation after mild COVID-19. Points from the study as a whole: CD4/CD8 balance held among clones contracting day 15 to 85, and later expanders leaned CD4+.

Employing constant-segment primers, 5'RACE generated TCR alpha and TCR beta cDNA libraries bearing sample barcodes and UMIs. From the 5' RACE reads, TCRdb called clonotypes with MiXCR, one entry per CDR3 protein. The sample has roughly 340,000 distinct CDR3 sequences, less than 20% seen once; the top ten hold around 22%. Concerning this clonotype itself: Its antigen is still unknown.

The origin of this receptor is a man in his late teens or twenties who had mild COVID-19 (a few samples of this study predate the infection). Cell type and time point are not known. Input material: PBMCs or a T cell subset sorted from them (not recorded which).

The DNA of the CDR3 is TGTGCCAGCAGCGATCAATCCCAAAGGGAAGGCATTCAGTACTTC. It encodes CASSDQSQREGIQYF. V usage is TRBV25-1 and J usage is TRBJ2-4; D gene uncertain. Trimming removed 6 bases at V and 9 bases at J, with 21 bases between. Germline CDR1 is MGHDK and CDR2 is SYGVNS. The CDR3 spans 15 residues.